This TCR beta chain was identified in a study of blood T cell repertoires in COVID-19. This clone was recorded a few times. The germline V gene encodes CDR1 MNHEY and CDR2 SVGAGI. The CDR3 length is 14 residues. V dropped 6 bases and J dropped 4; count of bases not matched to a gene: 4. Original processing methods: Quantification of nucleated cells was approximated via reference gene primer amplification. Method: immunoSEQ multiplex PCR; TCRdb's copy keeps in-frame clones and lacks some. Clone size and V and J calls were adopted from that table, with D and trimming inferred from the DNA. Here the sample spans around 140,000 clones, around nine tenths being singletons.

The specimen sequenced was peripheral blood. The rearrangement joins TRBV6-5 to TRBJ2-5; 11 nucleotides align to TRBD1. This sequence was found in a woman aged 70-85 years with COVID-19, enrolled during active disease. CDR3 sequence (DNA): TGTGCCAGCAGGAGGGACAGGGGGTCAGAGACCCAGTACTTC. Encoded protein: CASRRDRGSETQYF.